A selection of T cell receptor beta chains follows, all from one sample in a study of control samples from healthy donors and cancer patients. Measured with immunoSEQ multiplex PCR; TCRdb has only the in-frame clones, and not every one. The sample lists some 160,000 clones, 89% occurring once. Sequences were obtained from blood. The receptor source for this set is a man aged 30 to 39 in good health. The CDR3 runs from the conserved cysteine through the conserved F or W. The order of the fields is clone size, V gene, J gene, CDR3 protein. Size tells how often a clone was seen (once, few, many) or the class of an expanded clone, and some rows leave it out.

abundance: -; v_gene: TRBV3-1/TRBV3-2; j_gene: TRBJ2-7; CDR3aa: CASSQDRGLGEQYF
abundance: -; v_gene: TRBV5-4; j_gene: TRBJ2-1; CDR3aa: CASSLVAGVVYNEQFF
abundance: -; v_gene: TRBV2; j_gene: TRBJ1-3; CDR3aa: CASSEWGSGNTIYF
abundance: -; v_gene: TRBV6-4; j_gene: TRBJ1-2; CDR3aa: CASSDTYRENNYGYTF
abundance: -; v_gene: TRBV12-5; j_gene: TRBJ2-1; CDR3aa: CASGLVGGGGEFF
abundance: -; v_gene: TRBV19; j_gene: TRBJ1-5; CDR3aa: CASSAGLWGMPQHF
abundance: -; v_gene: TRBV6-6; j_gene: TRBJ2-2; CDR3aa: CASSYGGQSTGELFF
abundance: -; v_gene: TRBV29-1; j_gene: TRBJ1-2; CDR3aa: CSAAEGYGYTF
abundance: -; v_gene: TRBV20-1; j_gene: TRBJ1-1; CDR3aa: CSASGWAFEAFF
abundance: -; v_gene: TRBV6-2/TRBV6-3; j_gene: TRBJ2-2; CDR3aa: CASSSGLALVTGELFF
abundance: -; v_gene: TRBV7-2; j_gene: TRBJ2-5; CDR3aa: CASSLWDSKETQYF
abundance: -; v_gene: TRBV4-1; j_gene: TRBJ2-7; CDR3aa: CASSRGTNSYEQYF
abundance: -; v_gene: TRBV7-2; j_gene: TRBJ2-6; CDR3aa: CASSLGGSGANVLTF
abundance: -; v_gene: TRBV3-1/TRBV3-2; j_gene: TRBJ2-2; CDR3aa: CASSQGRSGTGELFF
abundance: -; v_gene: TRBV15; j_gene: TRBJ2-7; CDR3aa: CATRAEGREQYF
abundance: -; v_gene: TRBV5-4; j_gene: TRBJ2-7; CDR3aa: CASSLGSGSYEQYF
abundance: once; v_gene: TRBV3-1/TRBV3-2; j_gene: TRBJ2-2; CDR3aa: CASSQDWGVGGELFF
abundance: -; v_gene: TRBV18; j_gene: TRBJ1-4; CDR3aa: CASSANGATNEKLFF
abundance: -; v_gene: TRBV6-2/TRBV6-3; j_gene: TRBJ2-6; CDR3aa: CASSYSSGTGANVLTF
abundance: -; v_gene: TRBV7-2; j_gene: TRBJ2-3; CDR3aa: CASSRDWISTDTQYF
abundance: -; v_gene: TRBV7-2; j_gene: TRBJ2-3; CDR3aa: CASSLTRGSTDTQYF
abundance: -; v_gene: TRBV11-2; j_gene: TRBJ1-1; CDR3aa: CASSLEQNTEAFF
abundance: -; v_gene: TRBV7-2; j_gene: TRBJ1-1; CDR3aa: CASSFGQGNTEAFF
abundance: -; v_gene: TRBV4-3; j_gene: TRBJ2-7; CDR3aa: CASSQGYSANYEQYF
abundance: -; v_gene: TRBV6-6; j_gene: TRBJ2-7; CDR3aa: CASLVGGGTYEQYF